Listed here are 9 T cell receptor beta chains from one sample, sequenced in a study of CD8+ T cells in alopecia areata. RNA extraction and reverse transcription yielded cDNA as sequencing template. Repertoires were generated with immunoSEQ multiplex PCR, while TCRdb's copy carries only in-frame clones and drops some. The sample holds about 140,000 clones, about three fifths seen once. Input material: CD4+ T cells sorted from blood. The source is a human donor in good health.

The V gene is TRBV19, the J gene TRBJ1-1, with no clear D. CDR1 and CDR2 from the germline V gene are LNHDA and SQIVND (reference sequence). Deletions cut 6 bases from V and 5 bases from J, with 7 bases between. The CDR3 has 11 amino acids. Here the CDR3 reads CASRVATEAFF. The CDR3 DNA reads TGTGCCAGTAGGGTAGCGACTGAAGCTTTCTTT.

This clone was recorded a few times. J is TRBJ2-2 and V is TRBV30; 7 bases align to TRBD2. This CDR3 is 17 amino acids long. Germline V gene data show CDR1 as GTSNPN and CDR2 as SVGIG (reference sequence). Germline trimming cut 6 bases from V and 6 bases from J; bases unmatched to any gene: 19. CDR3: CACSGAQAGSGAGELFF. As DNA, the CDR3 is TGTGCCTGCTCCGGAGCCCAAGCGGGGTCGGGGGCCGGGGAGCTGTTTTTT.

J is TRBJ2-3 and V is TRBV29-1, with D tentatively TRBD2 (5 bases). With 4 bases removed from V and 1 base from J, the gap between germline ends came to 12 bases. CDR1 is SQVTM, CDR2 ANQGSEA, per germline. The CDR3 covers 14 residues. The CDR3 sequence is CSVGRVGGTDTQYF. In DNA, the CDR3 is TGCAGCGTTGGGCGGGTCGGCGGCACAGATACGCAGTATTTT.

The chain couples TRBV7-3 to TRBJ1-2; 8 bases line up with TRBD1. The CDR3 length is 15 residues. With V trimmed by 5 bases and J by 3 bases, 8 bases remained unmatched. Germline assignment: CDR1 SGHTA and CDR2 FQGTGA. CDR3 region: CASSPTGAADYGYTF. CDR3 nucleotides: TGTGCCAGCAGCCCGACAGGGGCCGCAGACTATGGCTACACCTTC. Combining the CDR3 with reference TRBV7-3 and TRBJ1-2 gives the whole variable domain GAGVSQTPSNKVTEKGKYVELRCDPISGHTALYWYRQSLGQGPEFLIYFQGTGAADDSGLPNDRFFAVRPEGSVSTLKIQRTERGDSAVYLCASSPTGAADYGYTFGSGTRLTVV.

CDR3 coding DNA: TGTGCCAGCATGAGGTTAGCGGGAGGAAACGTCTACAATGAGCAGTTCTTC. Protein product: CASMRLAGGNVYNEQFF. The rearrangement joins TRBV28 to TRBJ2-1; 10 bases match TRBD2. The CDR3 length is 17 residues. The germline V gene encodes CDR1 MDHEN and CDR2 SYDVKM. The trim removed 7 bases at V and 3 bases at J, leaving 12 bases unmatched. Full variable domain (missing parts from reference TRBV28 and TRBJ2-1): DVKVTQSSRYLVKRTGEKVFLECVQDMDHENMFWYRQDPGLGLRLIYFSYDVKMKEKGDIPEGYSVSREKKERFSLILESASTNQTSMYLCASMRLAGGNVYNEQFFGPGTRLTVL.

This rearrangement joins TRBV25-1 to TRBJ2-7; a possible D gene is TRBD1 (6 bases). V was clipped by 3 bases and J by 3 bases, with 9 bases between them. The V gene's germline CDR1 is MGHDK and CDR2 SYGVNS. The CDR3 extends over 13 amino acids. DNA for the CDR3: TGTGCCAGCAGTGATCAGGGGTTCTACGAGCAGTACTTC. Translating gives CASSDQGFYEQYF.

This chain joins TRBV6-5 and TRBJ2-6; TRBD1 might be the D (6 bases). CDR3 length equals 14 residues. The germline V gene encodes CDR1 MNHEY and CDR2 SVGAGI. V was cut by 9 bases and J by 2 bases, with 11 bases left in between. CDR3 nucleotide sequence: TGTGCCAGTCTGAGGACAGCTGGGGCCAACGTCCTGACTTTC. Its translation is CASLRTAGANVLTF.

The CDR3 nucleotides are TGTGCCAGTTCGAGCGGGGGAGGAACAGATACGCAGTATTTT. Translation: CASSSGGGTDTQYF. The chain joins TRBV2 to TRBJ2-3, with TRBD2 matching over 8 bases. CDR3 length: 14 amino acids. Trimming at V came to 9 bases and at J to 3 bases, leaving 8 bases not matched to a gene. Per the germline V gene, CDR1 is SNHLY and CDR2 is FYNNEI.

The chain employs TRBV2 and TRBJ1-1; D is undetermined. Germline CDR1 SNHLY, CDR2 FYNNEI. V was cut by 4 bases and J by 0 bases, with 9 bases left in between. This CDR3 region has 14 residues. The CDR3 spells CASSADGMNTEAFF. CDR3 coding DNA: TGTGCCAGCAGTGCGGACGGTATGAACACTGAAGCTTTCTTT.